Sequencing of this TCR beta chain was carried out in a study of early T cells in non-severe SARS-CoV-2 infection. CDR1 is SEHNR and CDR2 is FQNEAQ in the germline V gene (reference sequence). This CDR3 has 15 amino acids. V lost 8 bases to trimming and J lost 0 bases; unmatched junction nucleotides: 7. Via MiXCR, TCRdb re-called the 5' RACE reads, giving one row per CDR3 protein. The repertoire has tens of thousands of distinct CDR3 sequences, about a tenth of them found once; the top ten carry around 6.4%. This TCR was sampled from an adult who was a healthcare worker with PCR-confirmed SARS-CoV-2 infection or an uninfected control (not recorded which). The chain has TRBV7-9 and TRBJ2-1, with 7 bases lining up with TRBD2. The sample was whole blood. This CDR3 reads CASGSRETSYNEQFF. Written as DNA, the CDR3 is TGTGCCAGCGGCTCGCGGGAGACCTCCTACAATGAGCAGTTCTTC.